This passage covers 15 T cell receptor beta chains from one sample sequenced in a study of T cells after yellow fever vaccination. In TCRdb, the 5' RACE reads were re-called with MiXCR into one record per CDR3 protein. The table has 300,000 to 350,000 distinct CDR3 sequences, roughly 4.3% seen once. Sequences were derived from PBMCs, sampled 5 days after the yellow fever booster vaccination. These receptors came from a man younger than 30 who received the YFV17D yellow fever vaccine.

This chain links TRBV5-1 with TRBJ2-7; no clear D. The germline gives CDR1 SGHRS, CDR2 YFSETQ. Deletions cut 2 bases from V and 2 bases from J, with 11 bases between. The CDR3 spans 14 residues. The CDR3 protein is CASSFTNPAYEQYF. CDR3 bases: TGCGCCAGCAGCTTTACAAATCCGGCCTACGAGCAGTACTTC.

The V call is TRBV27, the J call TRBJ1-1, with 7 bases identical to TRBD1. The V gene end was trimmed by 5 bases and the J gene end by 5 bases; junction bases not matched to a gene: 11. The CDR3 consists of 15 residues. CDR1 is MNHEY and CDR2 is SMNVEV in the germline V gene (reference sequence). CDR3 sequence reads: CASSHGQVIGTEAFF. The CDR3 nucleotides read TGTGCCAGCAGTCACGGACAGGTAATAGGGACTGAAGCTTTCTTT.

There are a few counts of this clonotype. V and J are TRBV4-1 and TRBJ1-4, with D possibly being TRBD1 (5 bases). Trimming removed 4 bases from V and 8 bases from J, with 11 bases in between. CDR3 length: 13 amino acids. Germline lookup yields CDR1 MGHRA and CDR2 YSYEKL. As DNA, the CDR3 is TGCGCCAGCAGCCCTCCGTGGGGGGAAAAACTGTTTTTT. Its translation: CASSPPWGEKLFF.

This chain connects TRBV25-1 to TRBJ1-1; 8 bases align to TRBD1. The CDR3 is 15 residues long. CDR1 and CDR2 from the germline V gene are MGHDK and SYGVNS. The trim removed 2 bases at V and 1 base at J, leaving 3 bases unmatched. The CDR3: CASSEPGTGNTEAFF. As DNA, the CDR3 is TGTGCCAGCAGTGAACCCGGGACAGGGAACACTGAAGCTTTCTTT. Together with reference TRBV25-1 and TRBJ1-1, the CDR3 gives the full variable domain: EADIYQTPRYLVIGTGKKITLECSQTMGHDKMYWYQQDPGMELHLIHYSYGVNSTEKGDLSSESTVSRIRTEHFPLTLESARPSHTSQYLCASSEPGTGNTEAFFGQGTRLTVV.

This clonotype occurred many times. The chain employs TRBV2 and TRBJ2-7; D is ambiguous. CDR3 length equals 14 residues. The V and J ends lost 4 bases and 3 bases respectively, with 13 bases between them. The germline V gene has CDR1 SNHLY and CDR2 FYNNEI. The CDR3 loop is CASSASRAYYEQYF. The CDR3 DNA reads as TGTGCCAGCAGTGCGTCTAGGGCCTACTACGAGCAGTACTTC.

On this clonotype: Its ends do not fully match the called genes, so a read error is possible. The J gene is TRBJ1-1, the V gene TRBV4-3; D is uncertain. CDR1 and CDR2 (germline): LGHNA, YSLEER. The CDR3 spans 14 residues. CDR3: CASSPFGSGGPEAF. The CDR3 DNA sequence: TGCGCCAGCAGCCCCTTCGGGTCGGGAGGGCCTGAAGCTTTT.

This clonotype was seen only a few times. The chain carries TRBV7-9 and TRBJ2-4; 10 bases map to TRBD1. The junction had 12 bases not matched to a gene; V was cut back by 5 bases and J by 8 bases. Per the germline V gene, CDR1 is SEHNR and CDR2 is FQNEAQ (reference sequence). The CDR3 contains 16 residues. The CDR3 reads CASSPGQGGTFYIQYF. Written as DNA, the CDR3 is TGTGCCAGCAGCCCCGGACAGGGGGGAACCTTCTACATTCAGTACTTC.

The rearrangement links TRBV15 to TRBJ2-4, with D possibly matching TRBD2 (6 bases). Germline V gene sequence: CDR1 LNHNV, CDR2 YYDKDF (reference sequence). V dropped 5 bases and J dropped 4 bases, with 12 bases sitting between them. The CDR3 contains 14 residues. CDR3 amino acids: CATSGTGVKNIQYF. The CDR3 DNA sequence: TGTGCCACCAGCGGGACGGGGGTGAAAAACATTCAGTACTTC.

Points on this clonotype: One junction end disagrees with the germline gene, perhaps due to a read error. The genes are TRBV20-1 and TRBJ2-1; TRBD1 matches at 7 bases. The CDR3 has 15 residues. CDR1 is DFQATT and CDR2 is SNEGSKA in the germline V gene (reference sequence). CDR3 region: CSARDPRGRGDEQFF. CDR3 nucleotide sequence: TGCAGTGCCAGAGATCCTAGGGGGCGAGGGGATGAGCAGTTCTTC.

J is TRBJ2-5 and V is TRBV7-2, with 7 nucleotides matching TRBD1. The germline gives CDR1 SGHTA, CDR2 FQGNSA. The CDR3 runs 14 residues. Germline trimming cut 5 bases from V and 1 base from J; bases unmatched to any gene: 4. CDR3 DNA sequence: TGTGCCAGCAGCGGCTGGGACAGCCAAGAGACCCAGTACTTC. Its translation: CASSGWDSQETQYF.

This clonotype was found a few times. V gene TRBV6-5 combines with J gene TRBJ1-6; D not resolved. Trimming cost V 6 bases and J 0 bases, with 6 bases left between them. The CDR3 covers 14 residues. Germline assignment: CDR1 MNHEY and CDR2 SVGAGI. CDR3 protein: CASRPFSYNSPLHF. Here the CDR3 DNA reads TGTGCCAGCAGGCCCTTCTCCTATAATTCACCCCTCCACTTT.

This clonotype was counted ten times or more. The CDR3 DNA reads TGTGCCAGCAGTTTAGCAGGGGACGCAGATACGCAGTATTTT. Amino acid sequence: CASSLAGDADTQYF. The rearrangement joins TRBV27 to TRBJ2-3, with D tentatively TRBD1 (6 bases). V lost 2 bases and J 4 bases, leaving 10 bases between the germline ends. This CDR3 has 14 residues. Germline lookup yields CDR1 MNHEY and CDR2 SMNVEV (reference sequence).

Ten or more counts support this clonotype. This chain links TRBV6-5 with TRBJ2-7, with D possibly matching TRBD2 (7 bases). This CDR3 comprises 15 residues. V was clipped by 0 bases and J by 2 bases, with 11 bases between them. Germline V gene lookup returns CDR1 MNHEY and CDR2 SVGAGI. The CDR3, as DNA: TGTGCCAGCAGTTACTCTTCGGGGGGCGCCTACGAGCAGTACTTC. Translating it yields CASSYSSGGAYEQYF.

This rearrangement joins TRBV3-2 to TRBJ2-5; TRBD1 is taken as the D call from the table, unchecked against the DNA. TRBV3-2 is deemed a pseudogene. The CDR3 sequence is 18 residues long. CDR3 region: CASSQERSLWGREETQYF. CDR3 nucleotide sequence: TGTGCCAGCAGCCAAGAGCGGAGTCTCTGGGGCAGGGAAGAGACCCAGTACTTC.

This clonotype was observed a handful of times. The gene calls are TRBV20-1 and TRBJ2-5; 7 nucleotides match TRBD2. The V and J ends lost 5 bases and 2 bases, in that order; junction bases with no gene match: 5. The germline gives CDR1 DFQATT, CDR2 SNEGSKA (reference sequence). CDR3 size: 13 residues. CDR3 bases: TGCAGTGCTTACGGGGGGAGACAAGAGACCCAGTACTTC. Its protein product is CSAYGGRQETQYF.